Listed here are 8 T cell receptor beta chains from one sample, sequenced in a study of CD8 T cells in ankylosing spondylitis. Via MiXCR, TCRdb re-called the 5' RACE reads, giving one row per CDR3 protein. The table has some 240,000 distinct CDR3 sequences, about 20% seen once. Sequenced material: blood, either unsorted or a sorted T cell fraction (not recorded which). These receptors were taken from a male donor with ankylosing spondylitis or in good health (not recorded which).

CDR3 residues: CSVEEGADGRDEQFF. CDR3 nucleotides: TGCAGCGTTGAAGAGGGGGCAGACGGGAGGGATGAGCAGTTCTTC. The chain has TRBV29-1 and TRBJ2-1, with TRBD2 matching 8 bases. The CDR3 runs to 15 residues. V shed 0 bases, J shed 8 bases, and the junction held 9 bases outside the gene matches. From germline, CDR1 is SQVTM and CDR2 ANQGSEA.

This clonotype was detected ten times or more. V gene TRBV7-3 combines with J gene TRBJ2-3, with D perhaps matching TRBD1 or TRBD2 (5 bases each). Germline CDR1 reads SGHTA; CDR2 reads FQGTGA. V lost 1 base to trimming and J lost 4 bases, with 9 bases between them. There are 14 residues in the CDR3. CDR3 coding DNA: TGTGCCAGCAGCTTAATGGGGGAAGCAGATACGCAGTATTTT. It is translated as CASSLMGEADTQYF.

V and J are TRBV29-1 and TRBJ2-1, with D perhaps given as TRBD1 or TRBD2 (6 bases each). The V end was cut by 7 bases, the J end by 0 bases, with 19 bases between. CDR1 is SQVTM, CDR2 ANQGSEA, per germline. The CDR3 extends over 16 amino acids. The CDR3 DNA is TGCAGCGGAGGGGGGTTCACGAGGGACTCCTACAATGAGCAGTTCTTC. Protein: CSGGGFTRDSYNEQFF.

Points on this clonotype: With a much larger clone just one base away, this may be a read error. This chain uses TRBV11-2 with TRBJ2-1, with a possible D match to TRBD1 (5 bases). This CDR3 has 13 residues. V gave up 5 bases and J gave up 6 bases, with 11 bases separating them. The germline V gene encodes CDR1 SGHAT and CDR2 FQNNGV. This CDR3 reads CASSRQGTNEQFF. The CDR3 region has the DNA TGTGCCAGCAGCCGTCAGGGTACCAATGAGCAGTTCTTC.

V is TRBV11-2 and J is TRBJ1-1; no clear D gene. The CDR3 runs 15 residues. V dropped 1 base and J dropped 3 bases, with 12 bases sitting between them. Germline values: CDR1 SGHAT, CDR2 FQNNGV. CDR3 bases: TGTGCCAGCAGCTTAGTTCTCGCTGGGGACACTGAAGCTTTCTTT. As protein: CASSLVLAGDTEAFF.

The table lists this clonotype with a few counts. The J gene is TRBJ1-5, the V gene TRBV25-1; D uncertain. Per the germline V gene, CDR1 is MGHDK and CDR2 is SYGVNS. Trimming stripped 2 bases from V and 9 bases from J, with 11 bases between. CDR3 length: 13 amino acids. CDR3 sequence (DNA): TGTGCCAGCAGTGAAGACGCGGTGGGGCCCCAGCATTTT. The encoded protein is CASSEDAVGPQHF.

There are many counts of this clonotype. This sequence joins TRBV29-1 and TRBJ2-3, with D maybe TRBD2 (6 bases). CDR3 length equals 13 residues. Per germline, CDR1 SQVTM and CDR2 ANQGSEA. The germline V and J ends were trimmed by 2 bases and 11 bases, with 17 bases remaining between them. This CDR3 is CSVEPGTDPKQYF. The CDR3 DNA sequence: TGCAGCGTTGAACCCGGGACTGATCCAAAGCAGTATTTT.

The chain has TRBV6-2 or TRBV6-3 and TRBJ2-1; D is unresolved. Germline lookup yields CDR1 MNHEY and CDR2 SVGEGT. The CDR3 contains 12 residues. Deletions cut 6 bases from V and 3 bases from J, with 6 bases between. CDR3 DNA: TGTGCCAGCAGGGCGGACTACAATGAGCAGTTCTTC. It is translated as CASRADYNEQFF.